This T cell receptor (beta chain) was recovered during a study of beta chain features in type 1 diabetes. The V gene lost 2 bases and the J gene lost 5 bases, with 5 bases spanning the gap. The CDR3 sequence is 12 residues long. Germline lookup yields CDR1 SGHAT and CDR2 FQDESV (reference sequence). Expressed TCRB transcripts were sequenced after all isolated RNA was converted to cDNA. Measured with immunoSEQ multiplex PCR; TCRdb has only the in-frame clones, and not every one. The sample yields roughly 450,000 clones, approximately 15% seen once. This clone occurred a few times. This chain joins TRBV11-1 and TRBJ2-3; D gene ambiguous. The specimen sequenced was naive CD4+ T cells from blood. This TCR was recovered from a man aged 25-45 years in good health. CDR3 residues: CASSLSGDTQYF. The CDR3 DNA sequence: TGTGCCAGCAGCTTATCGGGAGATACGCAGTATTTT.